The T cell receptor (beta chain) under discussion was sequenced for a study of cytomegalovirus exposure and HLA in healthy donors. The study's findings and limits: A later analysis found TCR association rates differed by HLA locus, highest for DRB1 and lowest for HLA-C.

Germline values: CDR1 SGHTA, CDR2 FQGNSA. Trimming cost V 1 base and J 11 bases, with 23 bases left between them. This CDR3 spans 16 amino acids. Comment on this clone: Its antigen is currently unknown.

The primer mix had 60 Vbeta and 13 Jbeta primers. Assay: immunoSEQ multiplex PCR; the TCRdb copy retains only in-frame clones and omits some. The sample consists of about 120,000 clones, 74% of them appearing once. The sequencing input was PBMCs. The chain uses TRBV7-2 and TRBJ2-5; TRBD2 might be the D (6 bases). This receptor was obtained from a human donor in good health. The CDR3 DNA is TGTGCCAGCAGCTTAGAAATGCGGGACGCCGGGGTAGGGCAGTACTTC. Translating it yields CASSLEMRDAGVGQYF.